This T cell receptor beta chain is drawn from a study of post-analysis software for immune sequencing data. Study findings and constraints: TRBV5-6, TRBV5-1 and TRBV20-1 belonged to a set of roughly 5 TRBV segments that were more frequent in patients than controls.

TCR beta cDNA libraries included unique molecular identifiers. MiXCR, run by TCRdb on the PCR reads, gives a single entry per CDR3 protein. The sample consists of about 770,000 distinct CDR3 sequences, 46% of them appearing once. V trimming: 2 bases; J trimming: 9 bases; junction bases outside the gene matches: 8. The CDR3 loop spans 14 amino acids. Germline V gives CDR1 SGDLS, CDR2 YYNGEE. Comments on this clonotype: What it binds is unknown.

Sequencing was done on a sample of blood. The TCR comes from a girl aged 5-17 years with multiple sclerosis. This sequence joins TRBV9 and TRBJ2-3; TRBD1 aligns across 8 bases. The DNA for the CDR3 is TGTGCCAGCAGCGTGACCGCGACAGGGGACACGCAGTATTTT. The encoded protein is CASSVTATGDTQYF.